Listed below are T cell receptor beta chains from one sample, sequenced in a study of blood T cell repertoires in COVID-19. Only in-frame clones appear in the TCRdb table, and some are missing; sequencing was by immunoSEQ multiplex PCR. The table has around 460,000 clones, about 90% seen once; the top ten hold more than 0.7%. Sequencing was carried out using peripheral blood. Receptors originate from a young man with COVID-19, enrolled during active disease. Both conserved end residues are part of each CDR3. The D gene is left open where the match is weak. Size is omitted from some rows. Given values are once, few, many or a class for expanded clones.

cdr3_aa: CASSSGLAGAFEQYF
cdr3_nt: TGTGCCAGCAGTTCCGGACTAGCGGGAGCATTCGAGCAGTACTTC
clone_size: NA
v_call: TRBV28
j_call: TRBJ2-7
d_call: TRBD2

cdr3_aa: CASGRLASTDTQYF
cdr3_nt: TGTGCTAGTGGAAGACTAGCTTCCACAGATACGCAGTATTTT
clone_size: NA
v_call: TRBV12-5
j_call: TRBJ2-3
d_call: TRBD2

cdr3_aa: CASSFPNYGYTF
cdr3_nt: TGTGCCAGCAGCTTTCCGAACTATGGCTACACCTTC
clone_size: NA
v_call: TRBV7-9
j_call: TRBJ1-2
d_call: NA

cdr3_aa: CASSPGGYTEAFF
cdr3_nt: TGTGCCAGCAGCCCCGGGGGGTACACTGAAGCTTTCTTT
clone_size: NA
v_call: TRBV7-9
j_call: TRBJ1-1
d_call: NA

cdr3_aa: CASTQGRNTEAFF
cdr3_nt: TGTGCCAGCACCCAGGGCAGGAACACTGAAGCTTTCTTT
clone_size: NA
v_call: TRBV18
j_call: TRBJ1-1
d_call: NA

cdr3_aa: CASSLRLAGVVTGELFF
cdr3_nt: TGCGCCAGCAGCTTGAGACTAGCGGGGGTGGTCACCGGGGAGCTGTTTTTT
clone_size: NA
v_call: TRBV5-1
j_call: TRBJ2-2
d_call: TRBD2

cdr3_aa: CASSSVNIYEQYF
cdr3_nt: TGTGCCAGCAGCTCGGTTAATATTTACGAGCAGTACTTC
clone_size: NA
v_call: TRBV5-6
j_call: TRBJ2-7
d_call: NA

cdr3_aa: CASSQTGGRAYEQYF
cdr3_nt: TGTGCCAGCAGCCAAACAGGCGGGAGGGCCTACGAGCAGTACTTC
clone_size: NA
v_call: TRBV4-2
j_call: TRBJ2-7
d_call: TRBD2

cdr3_aa: CATNHLAGGSPYEQYF
cdr3_nt: TGTGCCACCAACCATCTAGCGGGAGGGTCCCCCTACGAGCAGTACTTC
clone_size: once
v_call: TRBV10-3
j_call: TRBJ2-7
d_call: TRBD2

cdr3_aa: CASSHQVSGELFF
cdr3_nt: TGTGCCAGCAGTCATCAGGTCTCCGGGGAGCTGTTTTTT
clone_size: once
v_call: TRBV12-3/TRBV12-4
j_call: TRBJ2-2
d_call: NA

cdr3_aa: CASSPLSGGAFGDTQYF
cdr3_nt: TGCGCCAGCAGCCCCCTTAGCGGGGGAGCCTTCGGAGATACGCAGTATTTT
clone_size: NA
v_call: TRBV5-1
j_call: TRBJ2-3
d_call: TRBD2

cdr3_aa: CASSSGTAWNTEAFF
cdr3_nt: TGCGCCAGCAGCTCCGGGACAGCCTGGAACACTGAAGCTTTCTTT
clone_size: once
v_call: TRBV5-1
j_call: TRBJ1-1
d_call: TRBD1

cdr3_aa: CASSYSGTGHNEQFF
cdr3_nt: TGTGCCAGCAGCTACTCCGGGACAGGGCACAATGAGCAGTTCTTC
clone_size: NA
v_call: TRBV4-2
j_call: TRBJ2-1
d_call: TRBD1

cdr3_aa: CATSEGSYGYTF
cdr3_nt: TGTGCCACCAGTGAGGGCAGCTATGGCTACACCTTC
clone_size: NA
v_call: TRBV24-1
j_call: TRBJ1-2
d_call: NA

cdr3_aa: CAHRGSGTYNEQFF
cdr3_nt: TGTGCCCACCGGGGGAGCGGGACTTACAATGAGCAGTTCTTC
clone_size: NA
v_call: TRBV6-5
j_call: TRBJ2-1
d_call: TRBD2

cdr3_aa: CASSVLSAGGLFF
cdr3_nt: TGTGCCAGCAGCGTACTCTCAGCGGGGGGTTTGTTCTTC
clone_size: NA
v_call: TRBV2
j_call: TRBJ2-1
d_call: TRBD2

cdr3_aa: CASITMTGKNTEAFF
cdr3_nt: TGTGCCAGCATCACTATGACAGGGAAGAACACTGAAGCTTTCTTT
clone_size: NA
v_call: TRBV6-5
j_call: TRBJ1-1
d_call: TRBD1

cdr3_aa: CASSFTGGEETQYF
cdr3_nt: TGTGCCAGCAGTTTCACAGGGGGAGAAGAGACCCAGTACTTC
clone_size: NA
v_call: TRBV27
j_call: TRBJ2-5
d_call: TRBD1

cdr3_aa: CASSPPGQITYEQYF
cdr3_nt: TGTGCCAGCTCACCACCTGGACAGATTACCTACGAGCAGTACTTC
clone_size: NA
v_call: TRBV18
j_call: TRBJ2-7
d_call: NA

cdr3_aa: CSWTTNYGYTF
cdr3_nt: TGCAGTTGGACAACTAACTATGGCTACACCTTC
clone_size: NA
v_call: TRBV20-1
j_call: TRBJ1-2
d_call: NA

cdr3_aa: CASRGPTSGSSYEQYF
cdr3_nt: TGTGCCAGCAGGGGTCCGACTAGCGGTAGCTCCTACGAGCAGTACTTC
clone_size: NA
v_call: TRBV6-6
j_call: TRBJ2-7
d_call: TRBD2

cdr3_aa: CASSITGNGEQYF
cdr3_nt: TGTGCCAGCAGTATAACAGGGAACGGAGAGCAGTACTTC
clone_size: NA
v_call: TRBV7-2
j_call: TRBJ2-7
d_call: NA

cdr3_aa: CASTVGRLTDTQYF
cdr3_nt: TGTGCCAGTACTGTCGGGAGGTTGACAGATACGCAGTATTTT
clone_size: NA
v_call: TRBV19
j_call: TRBJ2-3
d_call: TRBD2

cdr3_aa: CASSKGAVNSPLHF
cdr3_nt: TGTGCCAGCTCGAAGGGGGCCGTTAATTCACCCCTCCACTTT
clone_size: NA
v_call: TRBV7-9
j_call: TRBJ1-6
d_call: TRBD1

cdr3_aa: CAWMAGDATQYF
cdr3_nt: TGTGCCTGGATGGCGGGAGACGCTACGCAGTATTTT
clone_size: once
v_call: TRBV30
j_call: TRBJ2-3
d_call: TRBD2

cdr3_aa: CASSLGAENTYEQYF
cdr3_nt: TGTGCCAGCAGCTTAGGGGCCGAAAACACCTACGAGCAGTACTTC
clone_size: NA
v_call: TRBV11-3
j_call: TRBJ2-7
d_call: NA

cdr3_aa: CASSYTGGVIGETQYF
cdr3_nt: TGTGCCAGCAGTTATACAGGGGGGGTTATCGGAGAGACCCAGTACTTC
clone_size: NA
v_call: TRBV6-5
j_call: TRBJ2-5
d_call: NA

cdr3_aa: CSVGTRGLYQETQYF
cdr3_nt: TGCAGCGTTGGGACTCGGGGTCTGTACCAAGAGACCCAGTACTTC
clone_size: NA
v_call: TRBV29-1
j_call: TRBJ2-5
d_call: NA

cdr3_aa: CASSPGYNQPQHF
cdr3_nt: TGTGCCAGCAGCCCAGGGTACAATCAGCCCCAGCATTTT
clone_size: NA
v_call: TRBV12-3/TRBV12-4
j_call: TRBJ1-5
d_call: NA

cdr3_aa: CASSSTGGSPKIDNEQFF
cdr3_nt: TGTGCCAGCAGCTCTACAGGGGGCAGTCCTAAAATCGACAATGAGCAGTTCTTC
clone_size: NA
v_call: TRBV7-9
j_call: TRBJ2-1
d_call: TRBD1

cdr3_aa: CASSRGSGGYQETQYF
cdr3_nt: TGTGCCAGCAGCCGCGGTAGCGGAGGTTACCAAGAGACCCAGTACTTC
clone_size: NA
v_call: TRBV3-1/TRBV3-2
j_call: TRBJ2-5
d_call: NA

cdr3_aa: CASRPTGMDYNEQFF
cdr3_nt: TGTGCCAGCAGACCGACAGGGATGGACTACAATGAGCAGTTCTTC
clone_size: NA
v_call: TRBV6-5
j_call: TRBJ2-1
d_call: TRBD1

cdr3_aa: CASTPGLSILETQYF
cdr3_nt: TGTGCCAGCACACCGGGACTAAGTATCCTGGAGACCCAGTACTTC
clone_size: NA
v_call: TRBV5-8
j_call: TRBJ2-5
d_call: TRBD2

cdr3_aa: CASSLSGSQGNEQFF
cdr3_nt: TGTGCCAGCAGTCTGAGCGGGAGCCAGGGCAATGAGCAGTTCTTC
clone_size: NA
v_call: TRBV6-4
j_call: TRBJ2-1
d_call: TRBD2

cdr3_aa: CASSAAGRDTQYF
cdr3_nt: TGTGCCAGCAGTGCAGCAGGGAGGGATACGCAGTATTTT
clone_size: NA
v_call: TRBV25-1
j_call: TRBJ2-3
d_call: NA

cdr3_aa: CASSLRRLAGIGANVLTF
cdr3_nt: TGTGCCAGCAGCCTGAGGAGACTAGCGGGCATTGGGGCCAACGTCCTGACTTTC
clone_size: NA
v_call: TRBV3-1/TRBV3-2
j_call: TRBJ2-6
d_call: TRBD2

cdr3_aa: CSASGRHSNQPQHF
cdr3_nt: TGCAGTGCTAGTGGTCGACACAGCAATCAGCCCCAGCATTTT
clone_size: NA
v_call: TRBV20-1
j_call: TRBJ1-5
d_call: NA

cdr3_aa: CASSPGGSRHREYGYTF
cdr3_nt: TGTGCCAGCAGCCCTGGCGGGTCTCGGCACCGAGAGTATGGCTACACCTTC
clone_size: NA
v_call: TRBV5-4
j_call: TRBJ1-2
d_call: NA

cdr3_aa: CASTLAEVNTEAFF
cdr3_nt: TGTGCCAGCACCCTGGCAGAAGTGAACACTGAAGCTTTCTTT
clone_size: once
v_call: TRBV16
j_call: TRBJ1-1
d_call: NA

cdr3_aa: CASSEGTGLNYGYTF
cdr3_nt: TGTGCCAGCAGTGAAGGGACAGGGCTGAACTATGGCTACACCTTC
clone_size: NA
v_call: TRBV6-4
j_call: TRBJ1-2
d_call: TRBD1

cdr3_aa: CASSIGTVVYNEQFF
cdr3_nt: TGTGCCAGTAGTATTGGGACAGTAGTCTACAATGAGCAGTTCTTC
clone_size: NA
v_call: TRBV19
j_call: TRBJ2-1
d_call: TRBD1

cdr3_aa: CASSPPSGSYEQYF
cdr3_nt: TGTGCCAGTAGTCCCCCTAGCGGATCCTACGAGCAGTACTTC
clone_size: NA
v_call: TRBV19
j_call: TRBJ2-7
d_call: TRBD2

cdr3_aa: CASSLRVTEAFF
cdr3_nt: TGTGCCAGCAGCCTCAGGGTTACTGAAGCTTTCTTT
clone_size: NA
v_call: TRBV7-8
j_call: TRBJ1-1
d_call: NA

cdr3_aa: CASSHRDRGKNTEAFF
cdr3_nt: TGTGCCAGCTCACATAGGGACAGGGGGAAGAACACTGAAGCTTTCTTT
clone_size: NA
v_call: TRBV18
j_call: TRBJ1-1
d_call: TRBD1

cdr3_aa: CAWRGQGYTEAFF
cdr3_nt: TGTGCCTGGAGGGGACAGGGTTACACTGAAGCTTTCTTT
clone_size: NA
v_call: TRBV30
j_call: TRBJ1-1
d_call: TRBD1

cdr3_aa: CASHDRGHWYEQYF
cdr3_nt: TGTGCCAGCCACGACAGGGGGCATTGGTACGAGCAGTACTTC
clone_size: NA
v_call: TRBV2
j_call: TRBJ2-7
d_call: TRBD1

cdr3_aa: CASSGSGSLQETQYF
cdr3_nt: TGTGCCAGCAGCGGGAGCGGGAGTTTACAAGAGACCCAGTACTTC
clone_size: NA
v_call: TRBV9
j_call: TRBJ2-5
d_call: TRBD2

cdr3_aa: CASSPSLARGTEAFF
cdr3_nt: TGTGCCAGCAGTCCCTCCTTGGCGCGGGGCACTGAAGCTTTCTTT
clone_size: NA
v_call: TRBV6-5
j_call: TRBJ1-1
d_call: NA

cdr3_aa: CASSLPRGYEQYF
cdr3_nt: TGTGCCAGCAGCTTGCCCAGGGGCTACGAGCAGTACTTC
clone_size: NA
v_call: TRBV5-6
j_call: TRBJ2-7
d_call: NA

cdr3_aa: CASSYDGGNEKLFF
cdr3_nt: TGTGCCAGCAGCTACGACGGGGGTAATGAAAAACTGTTTTTT
clone_size: NA
v_call: TRBV7-9
j_call: TRBJ1-4
d_call: NA